This T cell receptor beta chain was captured by sequencing in a study of cytomegalovirus exposure and HLA in healthy donors. This CDR3 region has 16 residues. The J segment lost 1 base and the V segment lost 7 bases, leaving 11 bases of the junction unmatched. Germline V lookup: CDR1 ENHRY, CDR2 SYGVKD. As regards this clone: Its antigen is currently unknown.

With 60 Vbeta and 13 Jbeta primers, the PCR was carried out. Profiling relied on immunoSEQ multiplex PCR, and the TCRdb table lists in-frame clones only, not all of them. The table includes some 150,000 clones, about four fifths detected once. Study conclusions and caveats: A later analysis showed that HLA-associated TCR beta chains had undergone more clonal expansion than equally common others. Within an earlier analysis, most TCR beta V segments proved productive either about 90% or about 30% of the time.

Donors had nominal health at sampling but likely had unrecorded immune exposures. Specimen: PBMCs. This sequence joins TRBV10-3 and TRBJ2-5, with TRBD2 identical over 8 bases. The TCR was taken from a male donor in good health and CMV-seronegative. CDR3 sequence: CAIKPARGGAQETQYF. Written as DNA, the CDR3 is TGTGCCATCAAGCCTGCCCGGGGGGGGGCCCAAGAGACCCAGTACTTC.